This entry features one TCR beta chain sequence. Its target is unknown. Measured with immunoSEQ multiplex PCR; TCRdb has only the in-frame clones, and not every one. The repertoire holds over 30,000 clones, with nearly 90% as singletons. This entry comes from a study of T cells in tuberculosis. Whole-study context: Sequenced TCRs come from CD1B-GMM tetramer-binding T cells. Within 7 days of starting treatment, or before, PBMC were stored. Study-wide results and limits: Active tuberculosis cases were adults; controls were adolescents.

Germline CDR1 is SGHNT and CDR2 is YENEEA. V was clipped by 4 bases and J by 5 bases, with 23 bases between them. The CDR3 is 17 amino acids. Regarding time point: new active TB diagnosis, blood taken before or within 7 days of starting treatment. Unsorted cryopreserved PBMC were sequenced, averaging roughly 99,000 T cells per clinical donor. The TCR sequence derives from an adult with tuberculosis. The sequences come from PBMCs, collected at tuberculosis diagnosis. The chain recombines TRBV11-3 with TRBJ1-2; D gene unclear. Here the CDR3 DNA reads TGTGCCAGCAGCTATATCAGAGACCGTAAGAGCGAGTATGGCTACACCTTC. It translates to CASSYIRDRKSEYGYTF.